The 3 T cell receptor beta chains below were found in one sample sequenced in a study of T cell clones after liver transplantation. Here immunoSEQ multiplex PCR was the method, and the copy in TCRdb shows in-frame clones only, minus some. Found here are nearly 25,000 clones, about three quarters of them singletons; the top ten hold 2.5% to 3%. The sequenced sample was CD4+ T cells from blood, obtained before liver transplant. The receptors shown here come from a human donor who received a liver transplant.

This clone was counted only a few times. This chain links TRBV2 with TRBJ1-1; D unresolved. The CDR3 length is 13 residues. Per the germline V gene, CDR1 is SNHLY and CDR2 is FYNNEI. Deletions cut 4 bases from V and 1 base from J, with 7 bases between. CDR3 DNA: TGTGCCAGCAGTGTCGAGCAGAACACTGAAGCTTTCTTT. It codes for CASSVEQNTEAFF.

This rearrangement joins TRBV28 to TRBJ2-2, with TRBD1 identical over 7 bases. The CDR3 covers 17 residues. The J segment lost 6 bases and the V segment lost 4 bases, leaving 14 bases of the junction unmatched. The germline V gene encodes CDR1 MDHEN and CDR2 SYDVKM. This CDR3 is CASSSQGYRGRSGELFF. In nucleotides, the CDR3 is TGTGCCAGCAGTTCCCAGGGCTACAGGGGAAGGTCCGGGGAGCTGTTTTTT.

V usage is TRBV5-6 and J usage is TRBJ2-5; 8 positions match TRBD2. The CDR3 runs 14 residues. Unmatched junction bases numbered 5, after V lost 4 bases and J lost 3 bases. CDR1 is SGHDT and CDR2 is YYEEEE in the germline V gene. CDR3 bases: TGTGCCAGCAGCCAGCAGGGACTAGAAGAGACCCAGTACTTC. This sequence encodes CASSQQGLEETQYF. Supplemented by reference TRBV5-6 and TRBJ2-5, the full variable domain reads DAGVTQSPTHLIKTRGQQVTLRCSPKSGHDTVSWYQQALGQGPQFIFQYYEEEERQRGNFPDRFSGHQFPNYSSELNVNALLLGDSALYLCASSQQGLEETQYFGPGTRLLVL.